What follows are 15 T cell receptor beta chains derived from one specimen sequenced in a study of beta chain features in type 1 diabetes. Sequencing targeted expressed TCRB transcripts, as all isolated RNA had been reverse transcribed. Generated by immunoSEQ multiplex PCR, the TCRdb table keeps only in-frame clones and is missing some. The sample has a few hundred thousand clones, roughly 16% seen once. The sequenced sample was naive CD4+ T cells from blood. The source of these receptors is a woman under 30 in good health.

The chain combines TRBV21-1 with TRBJ1-4; the D call of TRBD1 is as the table states it, not checked on the DNA. TRBV21-1 is recorded as a pseudogene. There are 17 residues in the CDR3. The CDR3 sequence is CASSKALSGRANEKLFF. In DNA form, the CDR3 reads TGTGCCAGCAGCAAAGCGCTTTCGGGCAGGGCAAATGAAAAACTGTTTTTT.

The chain combines TRBV30 with TRBJ2-2; D is possibly TRBD1 (5 bases). Germline loops: CDR1 GTSNPN, CDR2 SVGIG (reference sequence). Trimming removed 2 bases from V and 4 bases from J, with 11 bases in between. The CDR3 contains 14 residues. CDR3 coding DNA: TGTGCCTGGAGTAGCCTAAGGGGCACCGGGGAGCTGTTTTTT. This gives the protein CAWSSLRGTGELFF.

This clone was observed a handful of times. The chain is built from TRBV7-9 and TRBJ2-6; 8 nucleotides match TRBD1. The CDR3 sequence is 17 residues long. Germline CDR1 and CDR2: SEHNR and FQNEAQ (reference sequence). The trim removed 5 bases at V and 0 bases at J, leaving 6 bases unmatched. For the CDR3, the DNA is TGTGCCAGCAGCGCCGGGACAGGCCTCTCTGGGGCCAACGTCCTGACTTTC. Translation: CASSAGTGLSGANVLTF.

This rearrangement joins TRBV19 to TRBJ2-7, with TRBD1 matching 7 bases. This CDR3 has 15 residues. Trimming removed 4 bases from V and 6 bases from J; junction bases left unmatched: 12. Germline CDR1 LNHDA, CDR2 SQIVND (reference sequence). The CDR3 protein is CASSTNDRVRIEQYF. The CDR3 DNA is TGTGCCAGTAGTACCAACGACAGGGTCCGAATCGAGCAGTACTTC.

The gene calls are TRBV25-1 and TRBJ2-7, with 10 bases matching TRBD1. This CDR3 is 14 amino acids long. Germline assignment: CDR1 MGHDK and CDR2 SYGVNS. Losses at the gene ends were 7 bases for V and 5 bases for J; bases not matched to a gene: 8. The CDR3 sequence: CASTGGQGIHEQYF. CDR3 nucleotides: TGTGCCAGCACAGGGGGACAGGGGATCCACGAGCAGTACTTC.

The rearrangement uses TRBV5-6 and TRBJ2-3; 13 bases agree with TRBD2. The CDR3 covers 16 residues. Germline V gives CDR1 SGHDT, CDR2 YYEEEE. Trimming took 4 bases from V and 2 from J; bases not matched to a gene: 4. CDR3 sequence reads: CASSPGLAGLTDTQYF. CDR3 nucleotides: TGTGCCAGCAGCCCGGGACTAGCGGGGCTCACAGATACGCAGTATTTT.

The V call is TRBV7-6, the J call TRBJ2-5; weak D call: TRBD2 (6 bases). V gave up 4 bases and J gave up 4 bases, with 7 bases separating them. The CDR3 is 12 residues long. Germline V CDR1 and CDR2: SGHVS, FNYEAQ. DNA of the CDR3: TGTGCCAGCAGCTGGGGACTAGAGACCCAGTACTTC. It specifies CASSWGLETQYF.

This clone was seen more than once but under ten times. The CDR3 region is CASSPLRGANVLTF. In DNA form, the CDR3 reads TGTGCCAGCAGTCCCCTCCGTGGGGCCAACGTCCTGACTTTC. The chain recombines TRBV6-6 with TRBJ2-6, with D unclear. Germline assignment: CDR1 MNHNY and CDR2 SVGAGI (reference sequence). The CDR3 is made up of 14 amino acids. V lost 5 bases and J lost 3, with 8 bases in between.

The V call is TRBV7-2, the J call TRBJ1-5, with D possibly being TRBD1 (5 bases). The CDR3 consists of 14 residues. CDR1 and CDR2 from the germline V gene are SGHTA and FQGNSA. Trimming left V 2 bases short and J 7 bases short, with 12 bases between. The CDR3 sequence: CASSLTGIRQPQHF. DNA of the CDR3: TGTGCCAGCAGCTTAACAGGCATCCGACAGCCCCAGCATTTT.

This clone was observed a handful of times. The chain is built from TRBV20-1 and TRBJ2-4; D not certain. V lost 6 bases, J lost 5 bases, and 8 bases lay in between. This CDR3 has 11 residues. Germline-derived CDR1 and CDR2 are DFQATT and SNEGSKA (reference sequence). In DNA form, the CDR3 reads TGCAGTGCCCTAGGAGAAAACATTCAGTACTTC. This sequence encodes CSALGENIQYF.

Note on this clone: The same CDR3 arises from other DNA sequences in this sample as well. The chain recombines TRBV30 with TRBJ1-5; tentative D call: TRBD1 (6 bases). This CDR3 spans 13 amino acids. V lost 1 base, J lost 3 bases, and 7 bases lay in between. Germline assignment: CDR1 GTSNPN and CDR2 SVGIG (reference sequence). This CDR3 reads CAWSGQVNQPQHF. The CDR3 nucleotides are TGTGCCTGGAGTGGACAGGTCAATCAGCCCCAGCATTTT.

This rearrangement joins TRBV7-2 to TRBJ2-7; 7 bases align to TRBD2. Germline V gives CDR1 SGHTA, CDR2 FQGNSA. The J segment lost 4 bases and the V segment lost 9 bases, leaving 12 bases of the junction unmatched. This CDR3 region has 14 residues. CDR3 region: CASTPGGNPYEQYF. Written as DNA, the CDR3 is TGTGCCAGTACCCCCGGGGGGAATCCGTACGAGCAGTACTTC. Based on the CDR3 plus reference TRBV7-2 and TRBJ2-7, the full variable domain is GAGVSQSPSNKVTEKGKDVELRCDPISGHTALYWYRQSLGQGLEFLIYFQGNSAPDKSGLPSDRFSAERTGGSVSTLTIQRTQQEDSAVYLCASTPGGNPYEQYFGPGTRLTVT.

The rearrangement uses TRBV30 and TRBJ1-1; D unresolved. V was pared by 0 bases and J by 1 base, with 12 bases between. The germline gives CDR1 GTSNPN, CDR2 SVGIG (reference sequence). The CDR3 spans 15 residues. This CDR3 reads CAWSVQLAGNTEAFF. The CDR3 DNA sequence: TGTGCCTGGAGTGTACAATTGGCAGGGAACACTGAAGCTTTCTTT.

This clone was counted once. The rearrangement joins TRBV9 to TRBJ1-1, with a possible D match to TRBD1 (6 bases). V was clipped by 4 bases and J by 4 bases, with 11 bases between them. Germline V gene sequence: CDR1 SGDLS, CDR2 YYNGEE. This CDR3 has 13 residues. The CDR3: CASSPGVPTEAFF. The CDR3, as DNA: TGTGCCAGCAGCCCAGGGGTCCCCACTGAAGCTTTCTTT.

V is TRBV19 and J is TRBJ2-5; weak D call: TRBD2 (5 bases). CDR1 is LNHDA and CDR2 is SQIVND in the germline V gene (reference sequence). There are 14 residues in the CDR3. Trimming stripped 6 bases from V and 6 bases from J, with 17 bases between. DNA of the CDR3: TGTGCCAGTAGCCCCGAGCGGTTCGTCAAGACCCAGTACTTC. Amino acids: CASSPERFVKTQYF.